This T cell receptor (beta chain) comes out of a study of T cell clonotyping in hematopoietic cell transplantation. Profiled with immunoSEQ multiplex PCR; TCRdb holds only in-frame clones, not every one. The table shows about 76,000 clones, with almost 97% occurring only once. The CDR3 consists of 14 residues. V lost 6 bases and J lost 0, with 11 bases in between. Germline lookup yields CDR1 SNHLY and CDR2 FYNNEI. Indicated time point: recipient sample about 28 days before transplant, after cytoreduction. The sequence was obtained from a woman between 50 and 59 years old with acute myeloid leukemia. Some clones in this sample may be carry-over from other donors' samples. Material: peripheral blood mononuclear cells, obtained before stem cell transplant. The chain carries TRBV2 and TRBJ1-1; D gene ambiguous. This chain's CDR3 is CASSAGLLNTEAFF. In DNA, the CDR3 is TGTGCCAGCAGCGCTGGGCTGCTGAACACTGAAGCTTTCTTT.